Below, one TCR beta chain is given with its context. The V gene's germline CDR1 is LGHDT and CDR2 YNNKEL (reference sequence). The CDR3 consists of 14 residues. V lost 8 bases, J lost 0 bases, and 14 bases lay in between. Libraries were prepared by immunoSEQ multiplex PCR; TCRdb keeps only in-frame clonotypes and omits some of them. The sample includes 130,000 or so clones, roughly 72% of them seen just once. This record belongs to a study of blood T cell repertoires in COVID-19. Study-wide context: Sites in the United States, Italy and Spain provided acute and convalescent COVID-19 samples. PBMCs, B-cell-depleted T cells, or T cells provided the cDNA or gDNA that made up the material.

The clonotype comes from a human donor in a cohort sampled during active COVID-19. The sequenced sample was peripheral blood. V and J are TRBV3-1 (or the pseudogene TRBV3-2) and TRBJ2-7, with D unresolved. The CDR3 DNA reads TGTGCCAGCTCCCGAGGCTCCGGCTCCTACGAGCAGTACTTC. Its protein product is CASSRGSGSYEQYF.